This T cell receptor (beta chain) was sequenced for a study of identical twins. Healthy Caucasians alone served as donors. Study-level points and caveats: Insertions were fewer in abundant cord blood beta clonotypes, whereas memory repertoires showed none of this pattern.

About this clonotype: Its antigen is undetermined.

Germline loops: CDR1 DFQATT, CDR2 SNEGSKA (reference sequence). The V segment lost 5 bases and the J segment 7 bases; nucleotides outside the gene matches: 2. The CDR3 extends over 12 amino acids. TCRdb re-called the 5' RACE reads with MiXCR, one entry per CDR3 protein. The profile covers 18,000 or so distinct CDR3 sequences, with nearly 70% appearing a single time and approximately 6% taken by the ten largest. Sequenced input: memory (CD45RO+) T cells sorted from blood. This receptor was identified in a woman under 30 in good health. This table probably holds off-target reads from a library built for another chain. The chain joins TRBV20-1 to TRBJ2-2; 9 bases agree with TRBD2. In nucleotides, the CDR3 is TGCAGTGCTCGGACTAGCGTCGGGGAGCTGTTTTTT. It specifies CSARTSVGELFF.